This TCR beta chain comes out of a study of T cells in Graves' hyperthyroidism and ophthalmopathy (dated by TCRdb to between 2017 and 2020). Turning to the overall study: Peripheral blood samples were taken at initial diagnosis, before any treatment was given. To identify TCR V-J signatures that set the groups apart, the researchers used a discovery cohort of 100 patients, made up of 40 to 45 with Graves' ophthalmopathy and about 60 with stable Graves' hyperthyroidism. An independent validation cohort of some 18 hyperthyroidism patients and 17 patients who later progressed to ophthalmopathy tested prospective prediction of ophthalmopathy. The roughly 94 discovery patients were randomly divided into training and test sets at a 7:3 ratio. The study also compared thyroid tissue and blood T-cell repertoires from about six Graves' hyperthyroidism patients. After sampling, hyperthyroidism patients received methimazole starting at 30 mg daily, and ophthalmopathy patients received high-dose intravenous methylprednisolone. The paper describes TCR Vbeta CDR3 sequencing of about 140 peripheral blood samples, made up of some 40 ophthalmopathy patients, roughly 75 hyperthyroidism patients and approximately 17 progressor patients. Paper-wide results and their limitations: A model built on a 13 V-J signature distinguished ophthalmopathy from stable hyperthyroidism, reaching around 87% sensitivity and about 81% specificity in cross-validation and 80%/75% in testing. Most expanded thyroid clonotypes (frequency above 0.001) were also detected in blood, a finding suggesting that blood repertoires may reflect thyroid immune responses. In validation, the model predicted progression to ophthalmopathy a median of roughly 6.5 months before onset, with roughly 70% sensitivity and about 72% specificity. Sample size was not statistically predetermined, and blinding of investigators to group allocation was not performed.

V gives up 0 bases and J gives up 6 bases, and the segment between their germline ends measures 13 bases. Looking up the germline V gene yields CDR1 SGHRS and CDR2 YFSETQ. Counted from cysteine to phenylalanine, this CDR3 has 15 amino acids. The kept DNA is CDR3 alone, 45 bases in frame from the first base. Stable Graves' hyperthyroidism was defined as no progression to ophthalmopathy during 18 months of follow-up. Hyperthyroidism patients were newly diagnosed, with disease duration under 2 months, and aged 18 to 65 years. Patients with uncontrolled infections, other autoimmune diseases, pregnancy or lactation were excluded. Diagnoses were established on the basis of clinical symptoms, serum thyroxine and TRAb, thyroid ultrasound, and orbital computed tomography. PBMCs were separated from roughly 9.3 ml of fresh peripheral blood using Ficoll-Paque density gradient centrifugation. Total RNA was extracted using Trizol reagent, and RNA quality was assessed on an Agilent 2100 Bioanalyzer.

The TCR beta CDR3 regions were amplified from the RNA transcripts. A first-round RT-PCR of the TCR CDR3 used the HTBI primer set with the Qiagen OneStep RT-PCR kit. Libraries were constructed in a second round of multiplex PCR, after which size selection and purification were performed. Libraries were sequenced paired-end with 100 bp reads on an Illumina HiSeq2000. The source study handled its data this way. SOAPnuke was used to process the raw data, with reads discarded if the reads contained adapters or uncalled bases, had a mean Phred below 15, or lacked an exact constant-primer or identifier match. High-quality paired reads were merged with COPE v1.2.5, and unique nucleotide sequences were defined as clonotypes. Clonotypes were aligned to IMGT TRBV, TRBD and TRBJ reference segments using MiTCR v1.1. Analysis was restricted to V-J combinations with a frequency above 0.0001, which covered roughly 99% of repertoires. The TCS score was defined as F50 (clonal expansion) divided by E x V (chaos), with BLOSUM62-based TCRdist calculated between CDR3 peptides within each V-J. Welch's t-statistics and random forest reduced 514 V-J features to fewer than 15, which were used in a naive Bayes classifier (R e1071). The raw public reads went through TCRdb reprocessing: fastp at Q25, MiXCR clone calling, in-frame beta chains kept. When rows share a CDR3 protein, they turn into one entry using the most common DNA and genes. TCRdb's processing, not the authors', yielded these V and J calls. This sample gives approximately 510,000 distinct CDR3 sequences in total; about 20% of them show up just once. The ten largest make up roughly 29% of the sample.

This clonotype has a count of ten or more. The target of this receptor is not known. Base qualities are not provided; no much larger clone lies one nucleotide away. The source is a man younger than 35 with Graves' hyperthyroidism. Sequencing was carried out using blood. The sequence is built from TRBV5-1 and TRBJ1-5, with TRBD1 perhaps the D gene, on 5 matching bases. The CDR3 is CASSLEGTLGQPQHF. The DNA sequence reads TGCGCCAGCAGCTTGGAAGGGACTTTGGGTCAGCCCCAGCATTTT.